Shown below are 20 T cell receptor beta chains from a single sample sequenced in a study of cytomegalovirus exposure and HLA in healthy donors. Some clones are missing from TCRdb's copy, which holds only in-frame ones; the method was immunoSEQ multiplex PCR. The sample includes 200,000 or so clones, 70% to 85% seen only once; the top ten take 10% to 15%. Sequencing used PBMCs. Receptors were obtained from a woman in her 30s in good health and CMV-seropositive.

The rearrangement joins TRBV15 to TRBJ2-3; D gene unclear. V lost 2 bases to trimming and J lost 0 bases, with 6 bases between them. Germline CDR1 LNHNV, CDR2 YYDKDF (reference sequence). The CDR3 runs to 14 residues. The DNA for the CDR3 is TGTGCCACCAGCAGACCAATTAGCACAGATACGCAGTATTTT. Its translation: CATSRPISTDTQYF.

The gene calls are TRBV7-2 and TRBJ2-1; 7 bases align to TRBD1. Losses at the gene ends were 5 bases for V and 4 bases for J; bases not matched to a gene: 8. Germline V CDR1 and CDR2: SGHTA, FQGNSA. This CDR3 region has 15 residues. The chain's CDR3 is CASSPNRQGYNEQFF. The DNA for the CDR3 is TGTGCCAGCAGCCCAAATCGACAGGGTTACAATGAGCAGTTCTTC. Based on the CDR3 plus reference TRBV7-2 and TRBJ2-1, the full variable domain is GAGVSQSPSNKVTEKGKDVELRCDPISGHTALYWYRQSLGQGLEFLIYFQGNSAPDKSGLPSDRFSAERTGGSVSTLTIQRTQQEDSAVYLCASSPNRQGYNEQFFGPGTRLTVL.

The chain combines TRBV28 with TRBJ2-1; no firm D call. Trimming took 4 bases from V and 6 from J, leaving 10 bases between them. The CDR3 is made up of 13 amino acids. Per the germline V gene, CDR1 is MDHEN and CDR2 is SYDVKM. The CDR3 is CASSSGRLNEQFF. In nucleotides, the CDR3 is TGTGCCAGCAGTTCTGGGCGCCTCAATGAGCAGTTCTTC.

The count of this clone is one. The CDR3 sequence: CASSRTGVQFF. The CDR3 DNA reads TGTGCCAGCAGCCGAACAGGGGTGCAGTTCTTC. The chain has TRBV7-2 and TRBJ2-1, with 7 bases matching TRBD1. V was pared by 5 bases and J by 12 bases, with 4 bases of the junction left unmatched. The CDR3 totals 11 residues. Germline V gene data show CDR1 as SGHTA and CDR2 as FQGNSA.

The gene calls are TRBV6-1 and TRBJ1-2; no definite D call. Germline CDR1 and CDR2: MNHNS and SASEGT. This CDR3 has 14 amino acids. The germline V and J ends were trimmed by 2 bases and 4 bases, with 11 bases remaining between them. Here the CDR3 reads CASSEWSQPYGYTF. In DNA form, the CDR3 reads TGTGCCAGCAGTGAATGGAGTCAGCCCTATGGCTACACCTTC.

The genes are TRBV10-3 and TRBJ1-1; D is possibly TRBD1 (6 bases). This CDR3 comprises 13 residues. Germline CDR1 reads ENHRY; CDR2 reads SYGVKD. V was pared by 4 bases and J by 6 bases, with 12 bases between. CDR3 nucleotide sequence: TGTGCCATCAGTGCCAGCAGGGGCCCTGAAGCTTTCTTT. As protein: CAISASRGPEAFF.

Only one count was recorded for this clone. The chain couples TRBV6-1 to TRBJ1-3, with a tentative D call TRBD1 (5 bases). CDR1 MNHNS and CDR2 SASEGT come from the germline V gene. The CDR3 contains 15 residues. Trimming removed 5 bases from V and 2 bases from J, with 13 bases in between. The CDR3 bases are TGTGCCAGCAGTACCGACAGATTCCCTGGAAACACCATATATTTT. It specifies CASSTDRFPGNTIYF.

J is TRBJ2-1 and V is TRBV14; 7 bases are shared with TRBD2. CDR1 SGHDN and CDR2 FVKESK come from the germline V gene. The CDR3 is 15 amino acids. V shed 1 base and J 2 bases; nucleotides not matched to a gene: 2. This chain's CDR3 is CASSQVRGAYNEQFF. The CDR3, as DNA: TGTGCCAGCAGCCAAGTCCGGGGGGCCTACAATGAGCAGTTCTTC.

The chain employs TRBV7-8 and TRBJ1-5; 9 positions agree with TRBD1. The CDR3 is made up of 15 amino acids. Trimming at V came to 5 bases and at J to 6 bases, leaving 8 bases not matched to a gene. The germline V gene encodes CDR1 SGHVS and CDR2 FQNEAQ. The CDR3 sequence: CASSARDRAGQPQHF. DNA of the CDR3: TGTGCCAGCAGCGCCCGGGACAGGGCAGGTCAGCCCCAGCATTTT.

This chain's CDR3 is CAWRAGTGEAFF. The CDR3, as DNA: TGTGCCTGGAGGGCCGGGACAGGGGAAGCTTTCTTT. The chain is built from TRBV30 and TRBJ1-1, with 9 positions matching TRBD1. The V and J ends lost 3 bases and 8 bases, in that order; junction bases with no gene match: 4. The CDR3 runs 12 residues. Germline V gene sequence: CDR1 GTSNPN, CDR2 SVGIG (reference sequence).

This rearrangement joins TRBV6-5 to TRBJ1-4; TRBD1 is a possible D gene (6 bases). The CDR3 has 15 amino acids. Germline values: CDR1 MNHEY, CDR2 SVGAGI. V was clipped by 5 bases and J by 3 bases, with 13 bases between them. CDR3 residues: CASSPRGAANEKLFF. The CDR3, as DNA: TGTGCCAGCAGTCCTCGGGGGGCCGCTAATGAAAAACTGTTTTTT.

The rearrangement links TRBV5-1 to TRBJ2-7; TRBD2 agrees at 11 bases. Looked up from germline, CDR1 is SGHRS and CDR2 is YFSETQ. The CDR3 has 16 residues. The ends lost 0 bases at V and 1 base at J; junction bases unmatched: 3. In nucleotides, the CDR3 is TGCGCCAGCAGCTTGGTTAGCGGGAGGGTTTCCTACGAGCAGTACTTC. Encoded protein: CASSLVSGRVSYEQYF. The full variable domain, with the rest looked up from reference TRBV5-1 and TRBJ2-7, is KAGVTQTPRYLIKTRGQQVTLSCSPISGHRSVSWYQQTPGQGLQFLFEYFSETQRNKGNFPGRFSGRQFSNSRSEMNVSTLELGDSALYLCASSLVSGRVSYEQYFGPGTRLTVT.

This chain links TRBV28 with TRBJ2-7; 7 nucleotides align to TRBD2. V was clipped by 4 bases and J by 3 bases; unmatched bases: 3. CDR1 and CDR2 (germline): MDHEN, SYDVKM. The CDR3 runs to 13 residues. CDR3 in DNA: TGTGCCAGCAGTTCGGGGAGGGTCTACGAGCAGTACTTC. Protein product: CASSSGRVYEQYF.

This chain connects TRBV5-8 to TRBJ1-2, with a tentative D call TRBD1 (5 bases). This CDR3 contains 15 residues. Per germline, CDR1 SGHTS and CDR2 YDEGEE. Trimming left V 4 bases short and J 2 bases short, with 15 bases between. CDR3 nucleotides: TGTGCCAGCAGCCTGGGGGATGGAGGAAACTATGGCTACACCTTC. Translation gives CASSLGDGGNYGYTF.

The V call is TRBV7-9, the J call TRBJ2-2; D not certain. This CDR3 is 12 amino acids long. CDR1 is SEHNR and CDR2 is FQNEAQ in the germline V gene (reference sequence). Trimming took 1 base from V and 13 from J, leaving 10 bases between them. CDR3: CASSLVPTRLFF. The CDR3 nucleotides are TGTGCCAGCAGCTTAGTTCCCACCAGGCTGTTTTTT.

The chain has TRBV6-5 and TRBJ1-2; 9 bases align to TRBD1. The germline CDR1 and CDR2 sequences are MNHEY and SVGAGI. The J segment lost 6 bases and the V segment lost 0 bases, leaving 8 bases of the junction unmatched. There are 16 residues in the CDR3. CDR3 nucleotide sequence: TGTGCCAGCAGTTACTCCCTAACAGGGGGCGCGGATGGCTACACCTTC. Translation: CASSYSLTGGADGYTF.

This rearrangement joins TRBV18 to TRBJ1-5; D ambiguous. V lost 8 bases to trimming and J lost 2 bases, with 10 bases between them. The CDR3 runs 13 residues. Germline assignment: CDR1 KGHSH and CDR2 LQKENI. The CDR3 region is CASAGEGNQPQHF. The CDR3 region has the DNA TGTGCCAGCGCGGGCGAGGGCAATCAGCCCCAGCATTTT.

The chain joins TRBV6-5 to TRBJ2-2; tentative D call: TRBD1 (5 bases). The CDR3 covers 13 residues. Germline V CDR1 and CDR2: MNHEY, SVGAGI. The V end was cut by 8 bases, the J end by 1 base, with 8 bases between. The CDR3: CASSQGNTGELFF. The CDR3 bases are TGTGCCAGCTCCCAGGGGAACACCGGGGAGCTGTTTTTT.

CDR3 bases: TGTGCCAGCAGGACAACTCAGGGGAAGAGGCGCGGCTACACCTTC. Translated: CASRTTQGKRRGYTF. This sequence joins TRBV6-5 and TRBJ1-2; a possible D gene is TRBD1 (6 bases). CDR1 is MNHEY and CDR2 is SVGAGI in the germline V gene. Trimming took 6 bases from V and 8 from J, leaving 22 bases between them. The CDR3 has 15 residues.

The rearrangement joins TRBV7-9 to TRBJ1-3; 7 bases match TRBD1. Germline lookup yields CDR1 SEHNR and CDR2 FQNEAQ (reference sequence). The ends lost 5 bases at V and 1 base at J; junction bases unmatched: 8. There are 16 residues in the CDR3. The CDR3 DNA follows: TGTGCCAGCAGCCTTATACTGACAGGGTCTGGAAACACCATATATTTT. It specifies CASSLILTGSGNTIYF.